This is a list of T cell receptor beta chains from one sample in a study of blood T cell repertoires in COVID-19. Sequenced by immunoSEQ multiplex PCR; TCRdb stores in-frame clones only, minus some. The profile covers approximately 200,000 clones, with around 95% appearing a single time and approximately 0.8% taken by the ten largest. Sequencing was done on a sample of peripheral blood. The receptor source for this set is a man aged 25-45 years with COVID-19, enrolled during active disease. Both conserved end residues are part of each CDR3. Each record gives: CDR3 DNA, CDR3 protein, D gene, clone size, V gene, J gene. A D gene is named only where the DNA matches it firmly. Clone size is shown for a subset of rows, as once, few, many or a class of expanded clone.

CDR3nt: TGCGCCAGCAGCTCTGGGACAGGGGCCACTGAAGCTTTCTTT
CDR3aa: CASSSGTGATEAFF
d_gene: TRBD1
abundance: once
v_gene: TRBV5-1
j_gene: TRBJ1-1

CDR3nt: TGTGCCAGCAGCTTGGAAAGGAGGTGGTCTGAAGCTTTCTTT
CDR3aa: CASSLERRWSEAFF
d_gene: NA
abundance: NA
v_gene: TRBV5-6
j_gene: TRBJ1-1

CDR3nt: TGTGCCAGCAGCCAAGGACGGGGAACGAACACTGAAGCTTTCTTT
CDR3aa: CASSQGRGTNTEAFF
d_gene: NA
abundance: NA
v_gene: TRBV11-1
j_gene: TRBJ1-1

CDR3nt: TGCGCCAGCAGCTTGGCGGGGGGATTGACTGGAAACACCATATATTTT
CDR3aa: CASSLAGGLTGNTIYF
d_gene: NA
abundance: NA
v_gene: TRBV5-1
j_gene: TRBJ1-3

CDR3nt: TGTGCCATCAGCTCTAGCGGGGACTCCTACGAGCAGTACTTC
CDR3aa: CAISSSGDSYEQYF
d_gene: TRBD2
abundance: NA
v_gene: TRBV10-3
j_gene: TRBJ2-7

CDR3nt: TGTGCCAGCAGCTGCACGGACAGGGACAATCAGCCCCAGCATTTT
CDR3aa: CASSCTDRDNQPQHF
d_gene: TRBD1
abundance: NA
v_gene: TRBV11-3
j_gene: TRBJ1-5

CDR3nt: TGTGCCAGCAGCTTGGCGATCGGGGACTACAATGAGCAGTTCTTC
CDR3aa: CASSLAIGDYNEQFF
d_gene: NA
abundance: NA
v_gene: TRBV5-4
j_gene: TRBJ2-1

CDR3nt: TGTGCCAGCAGCTCCGGTCGATCTTCCTACAATGAGCAGTTCTTC
CDR3aa: CASSSGRSSYNEQFF
d_gene: NA
abundance: NA
v_gene: TRBV14
j_gene: TRBJ2-1

CDR3nt: TGTGCCTGGAGTATGGGGGCCACAGATACGCAGTATTTT
CDR3aa: CAWSMGATDTQYF
d_gene: NA
abundance: NA
v_gene: TRBV30
j_gene: TRBJ2-3

CDR3nt: TGTGCCTGGTATGACAGGGGATTGAACACTGAAGCTTTCTTT
CDR3aa: CAWYDRGLNTEAFF
d_gene: TRBD1
abundance: NA
v_gene: TRBV30
j_gene: TRBJ1-1

CDR3nt: TGTGCCAGCAGCTCCCAGAGGGACACTGAAGCTTTCTTT
CDR3aa: CASSSQRDTEAFF
d_gene: NA
abundance: NA
v_gene: TRBV7-3
j_gene: TRBJ1-1

CDR3nt: TGCAGCGTTGAAGATCCCGGGTCTTCAAACATTCAGTACTTC
CDR3aa: CSVEDPGSSNIQYF
d_gene: NA
abundance: NA
v_gene: TRBV29-1
j_gene: TRBJ2-4

CDR3nt: TGTGCCAGCTCACCACGGGGGTCCGGGGGCACTGAAGCTTTCTTT
CDR3aa: CASSPRGSGGTEAFF
d_gene: NA
abundance: NA
v_gene: TRBV18
j_gene: TRBJ1-1

CDR3nt: TGTGCCTGGAGTGCTACGTCCTCCACCGGGGAGCTGTTTTTT
CDR3aa: CAWSATSSTGELFF
d_gene: NA
abundance: NA
v_gene: TRBV30
j_gene: TRBJ2-2

CDR3nt: TGTGCCACCGCGACAGGGGGCGACCCCTACGAGCAGTACTTC
CDR3aa: CATATGGDPYEQYF
d_gene: TRBD1
abundance: NA
v_gene: TRBV6-5
j_gene: TRBJ2-7

CDR3nt: TGTGCCAGCAGCGTAGAGGTCGGGAGCTCCTACGAGCAGTACTTC
CDR3aa: CASSVEVGSSYEQYF
d_gene: NA
abundance: NA
v_gene: TRBV9
j_gene: TRBJ2-7

CDR3nt: TGTGCCAGCAGTGAATTTGGAGATTCACCCCTCCACTTT
CDR3aa: CASSEFGDSPLHF
d_gene: NA
abundance: NA
v_gene: TRBV25-1
j_gene: TRBJ1-6

CDR3nt: TGTGCCAATACACCGGGACAGGCAACATATGGCTACACCTTC
CDR3aa: CANTPGQATYGYTF
d_gene: TRBD1
abundance: NA
v_gene: TRBV2
j_gene: TRBJ1-2

CDR3nt: TGTGCCAGCAGCTTAGATAAGGGGCGAAACACCATATATTTT
CDR3aa: CASSLDKGRNTIYF
d_gene: NA
abundance: NA
v_gene: TRBV7-2
j_gene: TRBJ1-3

CDR3nt: TGTGCCAGTAGTATTGCGGCGGGGGGTCGCACAGATACGCAGTATTTT
CDR3aa: CASSIAAGGRTDTQYF
d_gene: TRBD2
abundance: NA
v_gene: TRBV19
j_gene: TRBJ2-3

CDR3nt: TGTGCCAGCAGCCTTTACAGGGGGCGTCCTGCAACTAATGAAAAACTGTTTTTT
CDR3aa: CASSLYRGRPATNEKLFF
d_gene: TRBD1
abundance: NA
v_gene: TRBV4-2
j_gene: TRBJ1-4

CDR3nt: TGTGCCAGCAGTTACACAGGGGTCGGAGCTTTCTTT
CDR3aa: CASSYTGVGAFF
d_gene: TRBD1
abundance: NA
v_gene: TRBV12-3/TRBV12-4
j_gene: TRBJ1-1

CDR3nt: TGTGCCAGCACCCCTTCCGTGGGAGGCACTGAAGCTTTCTTT
CDR3aa: CASTPSVGGTEAFF
d_gene: NA
abundance: NA
v_gene: TRBV2
j_gene: TRBJ1-1

CDR3nt: TGTGCCAGCAGCTACAGGGTTGGGGGCACTGAAGCTTTCTTT
CDR3aa: CASSYRVGGTEAFF
d_gene: NA
abundance: NA
v_gene: TRBV5-6
j_gene: TRBJ1-1

CDR3nt: TGTGCCACCAGCGCCCCGTCCGGGCAGTACTTC
CDR3aa: CATSAPSGQYF
d_gene: NA
abundance: NA
v_gene: TRBV15
j_gene: TRBJ2-7

CDR3nt: TGCGCCAGCAGCTACACGACAGATATGAACACTGAAGCTTTCTTT
CDR3aa: CASSYTTDMNTEAFF
d_gene: NA
abundance: NA
v_gene: TRBV5-1
j_gene: TRBJ1-1

CDR3nt: TGTGCCAGCACTCCACGAGGGACAGGACCCCCTTCAGATACGCAGTATTTT
CDR3aa: CASTPRGTGPPSDTQYF
d_gene: TRBD1
abundance: NA
v_gene: TRBV28
j_gene: TRBJ2-3

CDR3nt: TGCGCCAGCAGCACCGGACAGATGAACACTGAAGCTTTCTTT
CDR3aa: CASSTGQMNTEAFF
d_gene: NA
abundance: few
v_gene: TRBV5-1
j_gene: TRBJ1-1

CDR3nt: TGTGCCAGCAGTTTATCGGCGGGGTGGACCGGGGAGCTGTTTTTT
CDR3aa: CASSLSAGWTGELFF
d_gene: NA
abundance: NA
v_gene: TRBV27
j_gene: TRBJ2-2

CDR3nt: TGCGCCAGCAGCGTAGGGGACAGGGGGCCAGGAAACACCATATATTTT
CDR3aa: CASSVGDRGPGNTIYF
d_gene: TRBD1
abundance: once
v_gene: TRBV5-1
j_gene: TRBJ1-3

CDR3nt: TGTGCCAGCAGTTCTGGGACAGGGCAAGGCTACACCTTC
CDR3aa: CASSSGTGQGYTF
d_gene: TRBD1
abundance: NA
v_gene: TRBV28
j_gene: TRBJ1-2

CDR3nt: TGTGCTAGTGGTTTGGTACATAGGACAATGAACACTGAAGCTTTCTTT
CDR3aa: CASGLVHRTMNTEAFF
d_gene: NA
abundance: NA
v_gene: TRBV12-5
j_gene: TRBJ1-1

CDR3nt: TGTGCCATCAGTGGGTCCTTCGGCCGAGACAGAAAAAACTCACCCCTCCACTTT
CDR3aa: CAISGSFGRDRKNSPLHF
d_gene: NA
abundance: NA
v_gene: TRBV10-3
j_gene: TRBJ1-6

CDR3nt: TGTGCCAGTAGACGGACAGGAGGAAATTCACCCCTCCACTTT
CDR3aa: CASRRTGGNSPLHF
d_gene: TRBD1
abundance: once
v_gene: TRBV19
j_gene: TRBJ1-6

CDR3nt: TGTGCCAGCAGCTCTAGGTTTCTTTATAGCAATCAGCCCCAGCATTTT
CDR3aa: CASSSRFLYSNQPQHF
d_gene: NA
abundance: NA
v_gene: TRBV5-6
j_gene: TRBJ1-5

CDR3nt: TGTGCCAGCAGTGAAGGAGTGGAGGGTTTGGACACCGGGGAGCTGTTTTTT
CDR3aa: CASSEGVEGLDTGELFF
d_gene: NA
abundance: NA
v_gene: TRBV2
j_gene: TRBJ2-2

CDR3nt: TGTGCCAGCAGCCCCAGCGGGGGGGTCTACGAGCAGTACTTC
CDR3aa: CASSPSGGVYEQYF
d_gene: TRBD2
abundance: NA
v_gene: TRBV5-4
j_gene: TRBJ2-7

CDR3nt: TGTGCCAGCTCACCCTTGTTGGTGTCTTTAGACGAGCAGTACTTC
CDR3aa: CASSPLLVSLDEQYF
d_gene: NA
abundance: NA
v_gene: TRBV18
j_gene: TRBJ2-7

CDR3nt: TGTGCCAGTAGTATAGGTAGCGGAGTCACAGATACGCAGTATTTT
CDR3aa: CASSIGSGVTDTQYF
d_gene: NA
abundance: NA
v_gene: TRBV19
j_gene: TRBJ2-3

CDR3nt: TGTGCCAGCAGTGAGCGGACAGGGGGCAGGGGAGAGACCCAGTACTTC
CDR3aa: CASSERTGGRGETQYF
d_gene: TRBD1
abundance: NA
v_gene: TRBV6-1
j_gene: TRBJ2-5

CDR3nt: TGTGCCAGCAGGATACAGGGGGGTGGAAACACCATATATTTT
CDR3aa: CASRIQGGGNTIYF
d_gene: TRBD1
abundance: NA
v_gene: TRBV11-2
j_gene: TRBJ1-3

CDR3nt: TGCAGCGTTGAGCTCCCCCCGGAGACCGGGGAGCTGTTTTTT
CDR3aa: CSVELPPETGELFF
d_gene: NA
abundance: NA
v_gene: TRBV29-1
j_gene: TRBJ2-2

CDR3nt: TGTGCCAGCAGCTTGGCAGGGACAGTAAGTGGGGCCAACGTCCTGACTTTC
CDR3aa: CASSLAGTVSGANVLTF
d_gene: TRBD1
abundance: NA
v_gene: TRBV11-2
j_gene: TRBJ2-6

CDR3nt: TGTGCCAGCAGTTATCATCAGGGGGCGGCAGATACGCAGTATTTT
CDR3aa: CASSYHQGAADTQYF
d_gene: TRBD1
abundance: NA
v_gene: TRBV6-5
j_gene: TRBJ2-3

CDR3nt: TGTGCCAGTAGTGGAGCAGTAACAGATACGCAGTATTTT
CDR3aa: CASSGAVTDTQYF
d_gene: NA
abundance: NA
v_gene: TRBV19
j_gene: TRBJ2-3

CDR3nt: TGTGCCAGCGCGACAGGGGTCAATCAGCCCCAGCATTTT
CDR3aa: CASATGVNQPQHF
d_gene: TRBD1
abundance: NA
v_gene: TRBV5-6
j_gene: TRBJ1-5